One and the same sample provided the 11 T cell receptor beta chains below, sequenced in a study of T cell responses to AZD1222 COVID-19 vaccine. Profiled with immunoSEQ multiplex PCR; TCRdb holds only in-frame clones, not every one. The sample contains 140,000 to 150,000 clones, just over 90% of which appear only once. The sequencing used peripheral blood, collected on day 0 of AZD1222 vaccination. These receptors all come from an adult in good health.

The chain has TRBV7-2 and TRBJ1-6; the D is unclear. The CDR3 loop spans 14 amino acids. CDR1 and CDR2 from the germline V gene are SGHTA and FQGNSA. V gave up 3 bases and J gave up 13 bases, with 16 bases separating them. The CDR3 coding sequence is TGTGCCAGCAGCTTTCACCGATCTCTCGCCCCCCTCCACTTT. Protein: CASSFHRSLAPLHF. Full variable domain (outside the CDR3, taken from reference TRBV7-2 and TRBJ1-6): GAGVSQSPSNKVTEKGKDVELRCDPISGHTALYWYRQSLGQGLEFLIYFQGNSAPDKSGLPSDRFSAERTGGSVSTLTIQRTQQEDSAVYLCASSFHRSLAPLHFGNGTRLTVT.

This clone appeared once. This chain connects TRBV6-2 or TRBV6-3 to TRBJ1-2; 7 bases align to TRBD1. J lost 5 bases, V lost 5 bases, and 5 bases had no gene match. Germline V lookup: CDR1 MNHEY, CDR2 SVGEGT. This CDR3 region has 13 residues. The CDR3: CASSRDSFYGYTF. For the CDR3, the DNA is TGTGCCAGCAGTCGGGACAGTTTTTATGGCTACACCTTC.

The chain joins TRBV11-2 to TRBJ1-6; D ambiguous. The CDR3 runs 13 residues. V lost 1 base to trimming and J lost 8 bases, with 6 bases between them. Germline V gene sequence: CDR1 SGHAT, CDR2 FQNNGV. CDR3 residues: CASSLATDSPLHF. The CDR3 DNA reads TGTGCCAGCAGCTTAGCGACGGATTCACCCCTCCACTTT.

The rearrangement links TRBV27 to TRBJ1-6, with D maybe TRBD1 (5 bases). There are 16 residues in the CDR3. Deletions cut 3 bases from V and 0 bases from J, with 9 bases between. Germline CDR1 is MNHEY and CDR2 is SMNVEV (reference sequence). CDR3 in amino acids: CASSFRGGSYNSPLHF. The CDR3 nucleotides are TGTGCCAGCAGTTTTCGGGGGGGCTCCTATAATTCACCCCTCCACTTT.

The rearrangement joins TRBV19 to TRBJ1-2, with unresolved D. V lost 0 bases and J 2 bases, leaving 7 bases between the germline ends. The CDR3 spans 14 residues. Per the germline V gene, CDR1 is LNHDA and CDR2 is SQIVND (reference sequence). The CDR3 loop is CASSIDAPNYGYTF. CDR3 DNA sequence: TGTGCCAGTAGTATAGACGCACCGAACTATGGCTACACCTTC.

This clone was detected only once. The V call is TRBV9, the J call TRBJ1-1; D gene uncertain. Germline assignment: CDR1 SGDLS and CDR2 YYNGEE. This CDR3 spans 14 amino acids. V lost 3 bases and J 6 bases, leaving 15 bases between the germline ends. CDR3 residues: CASSAFGVVAEAFF. As DNA, the CDR3 is TGTGCCAGCAGCGCCTTCGGGGTTGTCGCTGAAGCTTTCTTT.

The V and J genes are TRBV6-1 and TRBJ2-7; 9 bases are shared with TRBD2. From germline, CDR1 is MNHNS and CDR2 SASEGT. V shed 2 bases and J 0 bases; nucleotides not matched to a gene: 2. The CDR3 sequence is 15 residues long. CDR3 DNA: TGTGCCAGCAGTGAAACAGCGGGGGGCTCCTACGAGCAGTACTTC. It codes for CASSETAGGSYEQYF.

The V and J genes are TRBV18 and TRBJ1-6; 8 positions match TRBD1. Germline CDR1 KGHSH, CDR2 LQKENI. The V segment lost 2 bases and the J segment 7 bases; nucleotides outside the gene matches: 1. The CDR3 has 14 residues. CDR3 DNA sequence: TGTGCCAGCTCACCAGACAGGGGCAATTCACCCCTCCACTTT. This translates into CASSPDRGNSPLHF.

The CDR3 sequence is CASSAGGTGNEQFF. For the CDR3, the DNA is TGTGCCAGCAGTGCGGGGGGGACGGGCAATGAGCAGTTCTTC. This chain connects TRBV2 to TRBJ2-1, with 8 bases that match TRBD2. With 4 bases clipped from V and 6 bases from J, the junction kept 5 bases outside the gene matches. The CDR3 extends over 14 amino acids. Germline CDR1 and CDR2: SNHLY and FYNNEI.

The chain carries TRBV9 and TRBJ1-5; the match to TRBD1 covers 9 bases. Germline V gene lookup returns CDR1 SGDLS and CDR2 YYNGEE. The CDR3 loop spans 15 amino acids. Unmatched junction bases numbered 7, after V lost 2 bases and J lost 7 bases. CDR3 protein: CASSVGQGFSQPQHF. The CDR3 coding sequence is TGTGCCAGCAGCGTCGGACAGGGGTTTAGCCAGCCCCAGCATTTT.

The rearrangement joins TRBV6-5 to TRBJ1-2, with D unresolved. Germline values: CDR1 MNHEY, CDR2 SVGAGI. This CDR3 has 13 amino acids. The ends were cut back, 5 bases at V and 8 bases at J, with 15 bases in the middle. The DNA for the CDR3 is TGTGCCAGCAGTCCCGAGGGAGCTGACGGCTACACCTTC. Protein: CASSPEGADGYTF.